Listed below are T cell receptor beta chains from one sample, sequenced in a study of blood T cell repertoires in COVID-19. Produced via immunoSEQ multiplex PCR; TCRdb's table is partial and in-frame only. Of tens of thousands of clones listed, 65% to 70% are singletons. Sequenced: peripheral blood. The source of these receptors is a human donor in a cohort sampled during active COVID-19. CDR3s include the opening cysteine and the closing phenylalanine or tryptophan. The D gene is left open where the match is weak. Clone size is given for some rows only: seen once, a few or many times, or a class if the clone is expanded.

.	TRBJ2-2	.	12	TRBV5-6	TGTGCCAGCAGCTCCACGGGCGGGGAGCTGTTTTTT	CASSSTGGELFF
few	TRBJ2-7	.	16	TRBV7-2	TGTGCCAGCAGCTTAATGTGGCGGGGGCCCCCCTACGAGCAGTACTTC	CASSLMWRGPPYEQYF
.	TRBJ1-3	.	16	TRBV9	TGTGCCAGCAGCGTAGGGATGGAGAGCTCTGGAAACACCATATATTTT	CASSVGMESSGNTIYF
.	TRBJ1-5	.	13	TRBV28	TGTGCCAGCACCCTGTCGGGGGGCCAGCCCCAGCATTTT	CASTLSGGQPQHF
few	TRBJ2-1	.	12	TRBV19	TGTGCCAGTAGTATCAGCGTCCATGAGCAGTTCTTC	CASSISVHEQFF
few	TRBJ2-6	.	15	TRBV4-3	TGCGCCAGCAGCGCCCAGGGTGCTGGGGCCAACGTCCTGACTTTC	CASSAQGAGANVLTF
.	TRBJ2-2	TRBD1	14	TRBV10-3	TGTGCCATCAGGGGGACAGCGAACACCGGGGAGCTGTTTTTT	CAIRGTANTGELFF
few	TRBJ1-5	TRBD1	16	TRBV5-6	TGTGCCAGCAGCTTGGCCCCGGACAGGGGGGATCAGCCCCAGCATTTT	CASSLAPDRGDQPQHF
.	TRBJ2-4	TRBD2	15	TRBV28	TGTGCCAGCAGTTTGAGCAGCGGGAGTTACAACATTCAGTACTTC	CASSLSSGSYNIQYF
.	TRBJ1-2	.	14	TRBV19	TGTGCCAGCTACGATCCGGGAAGAAACTATGGCTACACCTTC	CASYDPGRNYGYTF
.	TRBJ2-5	TRBD2	17	TRBV29-1	TGCAGCGTTAGTGGGACTAGCGGGGCCAACACCCAAGAGACCCAGTACTTC	CSVSGTSGANTQETQYF
.	TRBJ1-4	.	16	TRBV7-8	TGTGCCAGCAGCTTCAAGTTCGGGGGGCGCCGGGAAAAACTGTTTTTT	CASSFKFGGRREKLFF
.	TRBJ1-5	.	12	TRBV18	TGTGCCAGCTCCCCAGGGCATCAGCCCCAGCATTTT	CASSPGHQPQHF
.	TRBJ2-5	.	12	TRBV7-9	TGTGCCAGCAGCGACCAGGTAGAGACCCAGTACTTC	CASSDQVETQYF
.	TRBJ1-6	TRBD1	18	TRBV7-2	TGTGCCAGCAGCTTAGCGTCACAGGGGGCGTATTATAATTCACCCCTCCACTTT	CASSLASQGAYYNSPLHF
.	TRBJ2-5	.	13	TRBV6-1	TGTGCCAGCAGTGAAGCGACGCGGGAGACCCAGTACTTC	CASSEATRETQYF
many	TRBJ1-2	.	12	TRBV19	TGTGCCAGTAGTATAGGGGGAGACGGCTACACCTTC	CASSIGGDGYTF
few	TRBJ1-1	TRBD1	15	TRBV15	TGTGCCACCAGACCATTGGACAGGGGGAACACTGAAGCTTTCTTT	CATRPLDRGNTEAFF
once	TRBJ1-4	.	17	TRBV5-1	TGCGCCAGCAGCTTGTTGACGTCAGCAGGGGCTAATGAAAAACTGTTTTTT	CASSLLTSAGANEKLFF
.	TRBJ1-5	TRBD1	18	TRBV28	TGTGCCAGCAGTTTGCCGGGACAGGGGTTTCTAGATGGTCAGCCCCAGCATTTT	CASSLPGQGFLDGQPQHF
.	TRBJ2-5	.	12	TRBV9	TGTGCCAGCAGCAGAGGACAAGAGACCCAGTACTTC	CASSRGQETQYF
.	TRBJ2-3	TRBD2	14	TRBV9	TGTGCCAGCAGCGGTCAACTAGCGGGTGGTACGCAGTATTTT	CASSGQLAGGTQYF
.	TRBJ2-1	TRBD2	13	TRBV12-3/TRBV12-4	TGTGCCAGCATTGGGGGGGTAGGCGATGAGCAGTTCTTC	CASIGGVGDEQFF
.	TRBJ2-3	TRBD2	15	TRBV5-1	TGCGCCAGCAATGGACTAGCGGGGGGACCAGATACGCAGTATTTT	CASNGLAGGPDTQYF
.	TRBJ1-3	.	14	TRBV6-1	TGTGCCAGCAGTGAACGGTCGGTCGGAAACACCATATATTTT	CASSERSVGNTIYF
.	TRBJ1-1	TRBD1	14	TRBV7-9	TGTGCCAGCAGCTCGAACAGGGGGAAGGATGAAGCTTTCTTT	CASSSNRGKDEAFF
.	TRBJ1-2	TRBD1	12	TRBV6-6	TGTGCCAGCAGTCGCGACAGGGATGGCTACACCTTC	CASSRDRDGYTF
once	TRBJ2-5	.	11	TRBV5-1	TGCGCCAGCAGCGTAGAAGAGACCCAGTACTTC	CASSVEETQYF
.	TRBJ1-4	.	15	TRBV19	TGTGCCAGTAGTAGACAGTCTGCAACTAATGAAAAACTGTTTTTT	CASSRQSATNEKLFF
medium-sized	TRBJ2-4	TRBD2	19	TRBV23-1	TGCGCCAGCAGTCAATCGCTAGCGGGAGGGCCCTCGGCCAAAAACATTCAGTACTTC	CASSQSLAGGPSAKNIQYF
.	TRBJ2-1	TRBD2	15	TRBV28	TGTGCCAGCAGCATAACTAGCGGGAGTAGGAATGAGCAGTTCTTC	CASSITSGSRNEQFF
.	TRBJ2-7	TRBD2	15	TRBV5-4	TGTGCCAGCAGCATGGGGACTAGCGGGCCCCATCAGCAGTACTTC	CASSMGTSGPHQQYF
.	TRBJ2-3	TRBD2	15	TRBV5-1	TGCGCCAGCGGGACTAGCGGGAGCCGAGCAGATACGCAGTATTTT	CASGTSGSRADTQYF
few	TRBJ2-7	TRBD1	13	TRBV7-9	TGTGCCAGCAGCCAGGGACAGGGAGGCGAGCAGTACTTC	CASSQGQGGEQYF
.	TRBJ1-5	TRBD1	17	TRBV19	TGTGCCAGTAGAACCGGGACAGGGGGCGTAGGCAATCAGCCCCAGCATTTT	CASRTGTGGVGNQPQHF
.	TRBJ1-3	.	15	TRBV6-5	TGTGCCACACAGACGGGGTTGAGCTCTGGAAACACCATATATTTT	CATQTGLSSGNTIYF
.	TRBJ1-4	.	14	TRBV5-5	TGTGCCAGCAGCCCCCGGGGGGGTAATGAAAAACTGTTTTTT	CASSPRGGNEKLFF
.	TRBJ1-2	TRBD1	15	TRBV5-1	TGCGCCAGCACCCCGGACAGGACAGGGCCATATGGCTACACCTTC	CASTPDRTGPYGYTF
.	TRBJ2-2	.	13	TRBV9	TGTGCCAGCAGTACCGGGGGGCTCGGGGAGCTGTTTTTT	CASSTGGLGELFF
.	TRBJ2-2	.	15	TRBV7-3	TGTGCCAGCAGCCGAGAAGGAGGGGACACCGGGGAGCTGTTTTTT	CASSREGGDTGELFF
.	TRBJ1-4	.	15	TRBV27	TGTGCCAGCAGTTCCGGAACGAGGGCGGGTGAAAAACTGTTTTTT	CASSSGTRAGEKLFF
.	TRBJ2-5	TRBD2	15	TRBV7-8	TGTGCCAGCAGCTCGGGACTAGAAGTAATCGAGACCCAGTACTTC	CASSSGLEVIETQYF
.	TRBJ1-5	.	12	TRBV2	TGTGCCAGCAGTCCATCACTTCAGCCCCAGCATTTT	CASSPSLQPQHF
.	TRBJ1-2	.	15	TRBV28	TGTGCCAGCAGTCCTGGGCAGGGTCGCTACTATGGCTACACCTTC	CASSPGQGRYYGYTF
.	TRBJ2-3	TRBD2	13	TRBV7-2	TGTGCCAGCAGCCTTGCGGGGGGGGATACGCAGTATTTT	CASSLAGGDTQYF
.	TRBJ1-5	.	14	TRBV6-5	TGTGCCAGCAGTAAGACAGATAGCAATCAGCCCCAGCATTTT	CASSKTDSNQPQHF
.	TRBJ2-1	TRBD2	17	TRBV13	TGTGCCAGCAGCTCACCCGGGACTAGCGGAATCTACAATGAGCAGTTCTTC	CASSSPGTSGIYNEQFF
.	TRBJ2-5	TRBD2	16	TRBV30	TGTGCCTGGAGTGGGCCGTGGGGGGGTAATCAAGAGACCCAGTACTTC	CAWSGPWGGNQETQYF
.	TRBJ2-5	TRBD2	15	TRBV4-1	TGCGCCAGCAGCCGCCTAGCGGGGACCCAAGAGACCCAGTACTTC	CASSRLAGTQETQYF
.	TRBJ2-1	.	15	TRBV9	TGTGCCAGCAGCGTAGCGGCTAGCTCCTACAATGAGCAGTTCTTC	CASSVAASSYNEQFF